The entry that follows covers one TCR delta chain sequence. The clone's antigen remains unknown. Per-base quality was not reported, and no clone a single base away is much larger than it. RNA was extracted with the RNeasy mini kit and reverse transcribed using Superscript III. CDR3 amplicons were generated by multiplex PCR with pooled V-gene forward primers and a constant-region reverse primer carrying Illumina adaptor overhangs. After gel purification, the amplicons were indexed with Nextera index primers over roughly 8 extra PCR cycles and then purified using AMPure XP beads. Sequencing of libraries was performed on an Illumina MiSeq using paired-end 250 bp reads, dual indexing and a roughly 19% PhiX spike-in. As for how the authors treated the data: FastQC was used to check read quality, and ea-utils fastq-join was used to merge TRG read pairs. IMGT/HighV-QUEST was used to annotate the sequences, only productive sequences with an unambiguous V-gene assignment were kept, and clonotypes were defined as sequences sharing an identical CDR3 sequence. For downstream analysis, the tools were VDJtools 1.1.1, tcR 2.2.3, Treemap and vegan Shannon diversity in R 3.4.4. TCRdb recomputed clones from the public reads with CATT; identical DNA rows were then combined. The V and J calls here are based on TCRdb, not the publication. Recorded for this sample are about 75,000 delta-chain clones; approximately 37% of them occurred a single time. Jointly, the top ten make up under 0.3% of the sample.

These data come from a study of Vδ1+ human thymocytes listed by TCRdb under 2018. Looking at the study overall: The study characterised mRNA-level TRG and TRD CDR3 repertoires of highly purified Vdelta1+ thymocytes from young children as a data resource. Validation of the multiplex-based CDR3 amplicon strategy against 5'RACE-based CDR3 amplicon generation methods had been performed previously.

Thymic samples were depleted of alphabeta T cells, then CD3+ TCRVdelta1+ TCRVdelta2- thymocytes were FACS-sorted. The purity of the sorted Vdelta1+ thymocytes was between roughly 98% and 99.6%. The thymic specimens were obtained from several paediatric patients who were undergoing corrective cardiac surgery and ranged in age from roughly 5 days to 15 months. The thymic tissue was dispersed, and mononuclear cells were isolated using a Histopaque-1077 density gradient. Staining used anti-TCRVdelta1 clone TS8.2, anti-TCRVdelta2 clone B6, anti-CD3 clone HIT3a and anti-TCRalphabeta clone IP26 antibodies. V is pruned by 2 bases and J by 2 bases, leaving 5 bases of the junction without a gene match. According to the germline V gene, CDR1 reads TSWWSYY and CDR2 reads QGS. Its CDR3 holds 15 amino acids, cysteine through phenylalanine. Only CDR3 DNA remains: 45 bases, in frame from the first base. Findings and caveats that apply to the study as a whole: Many TRG clonotypes were found to be shared between donors (up to roughly 7x10^3), whereas TRD repertoires were found to be essentially private (max roughly 120 shared). Despite high sort purity, about 22% of thymic TRD sequences were Vdelta2 (and few Vdelta3), unlike peripheral blood Vdelta1+ controls. Unlike the oligoclonal repertoires in peripheral blood, the thymic TRG and TRD repertoires appeared highly polyclonal, with Gaussian CDR3 length distributions. Because unexpected Vdelta2 sequences could lead to misinterpretation of bulk repertoire data, the authors recommended using highly purified populations and validating at the single-cell level. Because no clustering by age or sex was seen, donors were not stratified by age or sex in the analyses.

The sample was Vdelta1+ gamma-delta thymocytes from the thymus. The cell subset or site label here, explained by the study, means: FACS-sorted CD3+ TCRalphabeta- TCRVdelta1+ TCRVdelta2- thymocytes. The sequence links TRDV1 to TRDJ1; TRDD3 lines up with 7 middle nucleotides. The receptor was isolated from a boy under two years old who had congenital heart surgery. The CDR3 has the sequence CALGEDTGDTDKLIF. The bases read TGTGCTCTTGGGGAAGATACGGGGGATACCGATAAACTCATCTTT.